This T cell receptor beta chain appears in the sequencing data of a study of blood T cell repertoires in COVID-19. Study background: The analysed material was cDNA or gDNA that came from T cells, B-cell-depleted T cells, or PBMCs.

V shed 2 bases and J shed 3 bases, with 9 bases lying between them. From germline, CDR1 is SGHDT and CDR2 YYEEEE. The CDR3 has 13 amino acids. Participants were aged roughly 18 to 95 years, lived in under 30 US areas, and enrolled virtually. The study counted Cohort 3 donors as recovered given two negative PCRs, clearance, or symptom resolution. Original methodology: From reference gene primer amplification, estimates of nucleated cell counts were derived. TCRdb keeps only in-frame clones here, not all; method: immunoSEQ multiplex PCR. For V, J and clone size, that table is used; D and trimming come from the DNA. Of 250,000 to 350,000 clones in the sample, around 87% were seen once.

This sequence joins TRBV5-6 and TRBJ2-7, with no clear D. The sequenced sample was PBMCs or T cells enriched from blood (not recorded which). The sequence was collected from a woman in her twenties or thirties who had recovered from COVID-19. CDR3 coding DNA: TGTGCCAGCAGCTTCGGTCTCCGCTACGAGCAGTACTTC. Translation: CASSFGLRYEQYF. Looking up the rest from reference TRBV5-6 and TRBJ2-7 gives the full variable domain: DAGVTQSPTHLIKTRGQQVTLRCSPKSGHDTVSWYQQALGQGPQFIFQYYEEEERQRGNFPDRFSGHQFPNYSSELNVNALLLGDSALYLCASSFGLRYEQYFGPGTRLTVT.